The source of this T cell receptor beta chain is a study of human T cells and chemical hapten exposure. Time point noted: patch test 1, 2 weeks after DPC sensitization. Treatment here: therapeutic diphenylcyclopropenone sensitization with weekly scalp DPC. V lost 5 bases, J lost 0 bases, and 12 bases lay in between. The CDR3 length is 15 residues. From germline, CDR1 is SGHTA and CDR2 FQGNSA. This clonotype occurred a few times. TCRdb processed the RACE reads anew with MiXCR; each CDR3 protein has one entry. The table lists approximately 340,000 distinct CDR3 sequences, under 9% of them singletons, with 8.4% in the top ten.

The material was whole blood, obtained in connection with sensitization to the hapten diphenylcyclopropenone (DPC). The TCR sequence derives from a woman younger than 35 with alopecia areata. Some clones in this sample may be carry-over from other donors' samples. The chain is built from TRBV7-2 and TRBJ2-3; tentative D call: TRBD2 (6 bases). Here the CDR3 reads CASSPGLQSTDTQYF. The CDR3 nucleotides read TGTGCCAGCAGCCCTGGACTACAAAGCACAGATACGCAGTATTTT. Full variable domain (rest looked up from reference TRBV7-2 and TRBJ2-3): GAGVSQSPSNKVTEKGKDVELRCDPISGHTALYWYRQSLGQGLEFLIYFQGNSAPDKSGLPSDRFSAERTGGSVSTLTIQRTQQEDSAVYLCASSPGLQSTDTQYFGPGTRLTVL.